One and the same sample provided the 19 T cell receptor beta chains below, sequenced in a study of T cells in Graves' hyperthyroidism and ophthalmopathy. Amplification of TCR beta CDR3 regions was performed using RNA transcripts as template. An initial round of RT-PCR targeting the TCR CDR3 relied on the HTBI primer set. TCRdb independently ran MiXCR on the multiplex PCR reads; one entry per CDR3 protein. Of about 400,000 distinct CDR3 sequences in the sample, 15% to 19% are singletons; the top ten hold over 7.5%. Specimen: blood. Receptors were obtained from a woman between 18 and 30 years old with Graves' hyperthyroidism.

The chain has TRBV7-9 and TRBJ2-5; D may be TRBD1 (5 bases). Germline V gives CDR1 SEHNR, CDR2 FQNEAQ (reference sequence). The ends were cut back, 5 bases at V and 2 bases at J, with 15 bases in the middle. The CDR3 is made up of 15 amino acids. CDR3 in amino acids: CASSLMDTNQETQYF. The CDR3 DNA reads TGTGCCAGCAGCCTAATGGACACCAATCAAGAGACCCAGTACTTC.

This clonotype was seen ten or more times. CDR3 sequence (DNA): TGCGCCAGCAGCCCCGGGGTCTCCAGCGACTCCTACGAGCAGTACTTC. Translation gives CASSPGVSSDSYEQYF. V usage is TRBV5-1 and J usage is TRBJ2-7; D perhaps matches TRBD2 (5 bases). Germline lookup yields CDR1 SGHRS and CDR2 YFSETQ. V was trimmed by 4 bases and J by 0 bases, leaving 17 bases between them. The CDR3 length is 16 residues.

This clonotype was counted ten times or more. The CDR3 protein is CALQDRVTGGYTF. For the CDR3, the DNA is TGTGCCCTACAAGACAGGGTCACGGGTGGCTACACCTTC. The chain recombines TRBV2 with TRBJ1-2; 7 bases are shared with TRBD1. The CDR3 runs to 13 residues. V lost 11 bases to trimming and J lost 7 bases; unmatched junction nucleotides: 13. The V gene's germline CDR1 is SNHLY and CDR2 FYNNEI.

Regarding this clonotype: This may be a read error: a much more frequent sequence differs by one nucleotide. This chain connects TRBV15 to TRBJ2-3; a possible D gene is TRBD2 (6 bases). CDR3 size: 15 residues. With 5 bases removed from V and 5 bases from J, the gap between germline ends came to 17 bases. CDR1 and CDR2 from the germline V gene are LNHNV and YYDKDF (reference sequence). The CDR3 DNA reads TGTGCCACCAGCCCTCGACTAGATAATGTAGATACGCAGTATTTT. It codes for CATSPRLDNVDTQYF.

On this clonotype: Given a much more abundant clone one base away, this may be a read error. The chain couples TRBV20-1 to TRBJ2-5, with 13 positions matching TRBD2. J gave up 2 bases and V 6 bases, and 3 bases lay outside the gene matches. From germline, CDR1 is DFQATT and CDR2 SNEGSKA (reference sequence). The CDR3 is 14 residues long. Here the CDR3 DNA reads TGCAGTGCAGGGACTAGCGGGGCTCAAGAGACCCAGTACTTC. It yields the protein CSAGTSGAQETQYF.

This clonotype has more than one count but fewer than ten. The CDR3 sequence is CASSPAAGGPCEQYF. CDR3 in DNA: TGTGCCAGCAGCCCGGCCGCGGGGGGCCCGTGCGAGCAGTACTTC. This chain joins TRBV7-8 and TRBJ2-7; 8 bases are a match to TRBD2. The junction had 12 bases not matched to a gene; V was cut back by 5 bases and J by 6 bases. The CDR3 has 15 amino acids. Germline values: CDR1 SGHVS, CDR2 FQNEAQ.

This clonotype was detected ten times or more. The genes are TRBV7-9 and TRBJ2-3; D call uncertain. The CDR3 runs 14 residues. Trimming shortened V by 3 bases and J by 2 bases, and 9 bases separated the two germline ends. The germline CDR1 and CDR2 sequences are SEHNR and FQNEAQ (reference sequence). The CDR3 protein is CASSFGVVTDTQYF. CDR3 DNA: TGTGCCAGCAGCTTTGGGGTTGTCACAGATACGCAGTATTTT. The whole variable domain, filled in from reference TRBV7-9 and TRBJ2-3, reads DTGVSQNPRHKITKRGQNVTFRCDPISEHNRLYWYRQTLGQGPEFLTYFQNEAQLEKSRLLSDRFSAERPKGSFSTLEIQRTEQGDSAMYLCASSFGVVTDTQYFGPGTRLTVL.

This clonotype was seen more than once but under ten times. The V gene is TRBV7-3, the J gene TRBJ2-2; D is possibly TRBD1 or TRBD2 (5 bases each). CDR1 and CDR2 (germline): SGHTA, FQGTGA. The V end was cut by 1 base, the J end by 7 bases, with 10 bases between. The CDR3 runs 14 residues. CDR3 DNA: TGTGCCAGCAGCTTAAGGGGGAACTTCGGGGAGCTGTTTTTT. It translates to CASSLRGNFGELFF.

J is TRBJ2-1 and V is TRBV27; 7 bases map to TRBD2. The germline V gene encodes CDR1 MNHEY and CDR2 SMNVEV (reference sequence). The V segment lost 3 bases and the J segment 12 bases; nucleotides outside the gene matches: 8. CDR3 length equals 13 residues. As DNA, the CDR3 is TGTGCCAGCAGTTTCGGGGGAGGGCGGGGGCAGTTCTTC. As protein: CASSFGGGRGQFF.

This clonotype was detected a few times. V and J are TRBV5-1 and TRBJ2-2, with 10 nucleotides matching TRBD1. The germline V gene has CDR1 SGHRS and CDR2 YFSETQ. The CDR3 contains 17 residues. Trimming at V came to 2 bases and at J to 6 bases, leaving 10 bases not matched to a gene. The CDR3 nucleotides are TGCGCCAGCAGCTTAGGGACAGGGGCACATACATCCGGGGAGCTGTTTTTT. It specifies CASSLGTGAHTSGELFF.

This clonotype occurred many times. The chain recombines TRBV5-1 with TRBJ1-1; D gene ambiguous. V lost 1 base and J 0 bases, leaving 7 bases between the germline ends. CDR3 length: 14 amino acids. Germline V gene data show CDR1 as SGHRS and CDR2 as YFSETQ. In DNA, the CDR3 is TGCGCCAGCAGCTTGACAAGCATGAACACTGAAGCTTTCTTT. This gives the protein CASSLTSMNTEAFF.

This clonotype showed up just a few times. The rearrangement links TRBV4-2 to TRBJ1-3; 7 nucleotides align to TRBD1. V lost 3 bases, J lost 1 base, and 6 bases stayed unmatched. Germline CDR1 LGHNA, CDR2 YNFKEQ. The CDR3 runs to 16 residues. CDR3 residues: CASSQGGGQSGNTIYF. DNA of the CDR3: TGTGCCAGCAGCCAGGGCGGGGGACAGTCTGGAAACACCATATATTTT.

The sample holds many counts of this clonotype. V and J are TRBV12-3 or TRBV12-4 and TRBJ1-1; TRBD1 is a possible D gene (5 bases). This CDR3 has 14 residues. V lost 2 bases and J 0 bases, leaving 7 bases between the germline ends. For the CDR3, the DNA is TGTGCCAGCAGTTTACAGGACATGAACACTGAAGCTTTCTTT. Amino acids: CASSLQDMNTEAFF.

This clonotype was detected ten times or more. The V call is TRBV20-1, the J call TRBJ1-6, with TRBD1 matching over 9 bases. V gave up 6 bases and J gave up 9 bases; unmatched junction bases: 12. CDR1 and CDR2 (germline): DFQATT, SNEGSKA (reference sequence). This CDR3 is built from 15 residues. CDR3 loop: CSAVKPGQGTSPLHF. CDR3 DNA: TGCAGTGCCGTAAAACCGGGACAGGGTACTTCACCCCTCCACTTT.

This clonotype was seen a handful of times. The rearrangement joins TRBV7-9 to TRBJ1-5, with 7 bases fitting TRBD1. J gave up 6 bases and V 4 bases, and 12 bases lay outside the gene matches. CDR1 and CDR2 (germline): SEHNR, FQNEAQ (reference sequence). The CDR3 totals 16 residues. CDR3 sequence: CASSSTGTEKRQPQHF. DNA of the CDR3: TGTGCCAGCAGCTCTACCGGGACAGAAAAGCGTCAGCCCCAGCATTTT.

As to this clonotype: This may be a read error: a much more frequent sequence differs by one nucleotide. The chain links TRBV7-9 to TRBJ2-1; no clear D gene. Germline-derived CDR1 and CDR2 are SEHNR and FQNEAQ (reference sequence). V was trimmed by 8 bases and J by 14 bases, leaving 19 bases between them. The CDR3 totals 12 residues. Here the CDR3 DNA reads TGTGCCAGCGGCCTTGACTTGACTCAGGAGTTCTTC. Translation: CASGLDLTQEFF.

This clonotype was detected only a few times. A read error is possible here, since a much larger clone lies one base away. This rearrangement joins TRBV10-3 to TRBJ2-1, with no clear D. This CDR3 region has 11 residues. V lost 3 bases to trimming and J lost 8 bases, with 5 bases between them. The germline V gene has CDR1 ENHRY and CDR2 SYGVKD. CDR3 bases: TGTGCCATCAGTGAAAGGTATGAGCAGTTCTTC. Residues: CAISERYEQFF.

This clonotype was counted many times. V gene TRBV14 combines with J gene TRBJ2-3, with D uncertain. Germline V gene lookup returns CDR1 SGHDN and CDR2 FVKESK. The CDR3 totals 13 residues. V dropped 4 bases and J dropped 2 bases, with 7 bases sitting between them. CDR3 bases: TGTGCCAGCAGCCTAAGGATCACAGATACGCAGTATTTT. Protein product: CASSLRITDTQYF. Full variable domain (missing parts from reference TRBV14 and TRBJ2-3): EAGVTQFPSHSVIEKGQTVTLRCDPISGHDNLYWYRRVMGKEIKFLLHFVKESKQDESGMPNNRFLAERTGGTYSTLKVQPAELEDSGVYFCASSLRITDTQYFGPGTRLTVL.

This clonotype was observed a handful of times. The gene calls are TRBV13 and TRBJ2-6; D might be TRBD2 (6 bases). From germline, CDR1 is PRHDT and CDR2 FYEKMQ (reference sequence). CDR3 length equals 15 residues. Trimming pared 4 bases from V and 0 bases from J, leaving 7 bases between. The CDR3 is CASSSTSSGANVLTF. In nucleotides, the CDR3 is TGTGCCAGCAGCTCGACTAGCTCTGGGGCCAACGTCCTGACTTTC.